Following are 30 T cell receptor beta chains from one sample sequenced in a study of T-cell reconstitution after alpha-beta-depleted transplantation in children. As it was prepared, the TCRbeta library received unique molecular identifiers. TCRdb re-called the PCR reads through MiXCR, storing one row per CDR3 protein. The data show about 200,000 distinct CDR3 sequences, with 8.4% seen just once and under 40% held by the top ten. The source was PBMCs, mostly from graft donor cells, collected 360 days after TCRalphabeta/CD19-depleted stem cell transplant. The receptors derive from a male patient aged 2-9 years who had a stem cell transplant for acute myeloid leukemia, so the T cells may come from the graft donor.

There are a few counts of this clonotype. This chain uses TRBV3-1 with TRBJ2-5, with a tentative D call TRBD1 (5 bases). The CDR3 is 16 amino acids. The V gene lost 1 base and the J gene lost 5 bases, with 17 bases spanning the gap. In germline, CDR1 is LGHDT, CDR2 YNNKEL (reference sequence). The CDR3 is CASSQGVGAGRETQYF. Here the CDR3 DNA reads TGTGCCAGCAGCCAAGGAGTAGGGGCAGGAAGGGAGACCCAGTACTTC.

This clonotype was detected ten times or more. The chain recombines TRBV4-3 with TRBJ2-1; 12 bases fit TRBD2. The trim removed 4 bases at V and 2 bases at J, leaving 9 bases unmatched. This CDR3 has 18 residues. The germline CDR1 and CDR2 sequences are LGHNA and YSLEER. The CDR3 protein is CASSPRTSGIDPYNEQFF. Here the CDR3 DNA reads TGCGCCAGCAGCCCAAGGACTAGCGGGATAGACCCCTACAATGAGCAGTTCTTC.

This clonotype was counted at least ten times. The genes are TRBV7-8 and TRBJ2-5; a possible D gene is TRBD1 (6 bases). Between the trimmed V and J ends, which lost 5 bases and 4 bases, there was a span of 11 bases. The CDR3 is made up of 13 amino acids. Germline values: CDR1 SGHVS, CDR2 FQNEAQ. The CDR3 sequence is CASSKTGRETQYF. The DNA of the CDR3 is TGTGCCAGCAGCAAAACAGGGCGAGAGACCCAGTACTTC.

This clonotype was seen ten or more times. The chain recombines TRBV4-3 with TRBJ2-7; D is unresolved. V was clipped by 0 bases and J by 1 base, with 7 bases between them. The CDR3 spans 14 residues. Germline lookup yields CDR1 LGHNA and CDR2 YSLEER. Written as DNA, the CDR3 is TGCGCCAGCAGCCAAGATACGCCATCCTACGAGCAGTACTTC. Translation gives CASSQDTPSYEQYF.

This clonotype was seen a few times. The chain carries TRBV15 and TRBJ1-1, with D uncertain. Germline V gives CDR1 LNHNV, CDR2 YYDKDF (reference sequence). This CDR3 is 13 amino acids long. The V end lost 1 base, the J end lost 9 bases, and 12 bases lay between the germline ends. The CDR3 DNA sequence: TGTGCCACCAGCAGAGGGGTGTGGTCTAAAGCTTTCTTT. It yields the protein CATSRGVWSKAFF.

V usage is TRBV7-2 and J usage is TRBJ2-3; no clear D. Germline V gene lookup returns CDR1 SGHTA and CDR2 FQGNSA. V dropped 1 base and J dropped 2 bases, with 7 bases sitting between them. There are 14 residues in the CDR3. The CDR3 reads CASSLVILTDTQYF. The DNA of the CDR3 is TGTGCCAGCAGCTTAGTTATACTCACAGATACGCAGTATTTT. The full variable domain, with the rest looked up from reference TRBV7-2 and TRBJ2-3, is GAGVSQSPSNKVTEKGKDVELRCDPISGHTALYWYRQSLGQGLEFLIYFQGNSAPDKSGLPSDRFSAERTGGSVSTLTIQRTQQEDSAVYLCASSLVILTDTQYFGPGTRLTVL.

The table lists this clonotype with many counts. In DNA form, the CDR3 reads TGTGCCAGCAGCTTACTAGCGGGTTCCTACGAGCAGTACTTC. Translating gives CASSLLAGSYEQYF. This chain connects TRBV7-2 to TRBJ2-7; TRBD2 aligns across 8 bases. The V segment lost 2 bases and the J segment 1 base; nucleotides outside the gene matches: 1. The CDR3 length is 14 residues. Germline assignment: CDR1 SGHTA and CDR2 FQGNSA.

This clonotype was counted at least ten times. V and J are TRBV12-3 or TRBV12-4 and TRBJ2-1; TRBD2 might be the D (6 bases). The CDR3 spans 13 residues. V shed 5 bases and J shed 6 bases, with 11 bases lying between them. CDR3 region: CASSTGRGNEQFF. The DNA of the CDR3 is TGTGCCAGCAGTACCGGGCGGGGCAATGAGCAGTTCTTC.

This clonotype was seen many times. For the CDR3, the DNA is TGCGCCAGCAGCTTGGACAGGGGGGTGAACACTGAAGCTTTCTTT. The encoded protein is CASSLDRGVNTEAFF. The V gene is TRBV5-1, the J gene TRBJ1-1, with 8 nucleotides matching TRBD1. Germline assignment: CDR1 SGHRS and CDR2 YFSETQ. CDR3 size: 15 residues. Losses at the gene ends were 0 bases for V and 0 bases for J; bases not matched to a gene: 1.

This sequence joins TRBV6-1 and TRBJ1-2; perhaps TRBD1 as D (5 bases). Per germline, CDR1 MNHNS and CDR2 SASEGT. V was pared by 5 bases and J by 4 bases, with 11 bases between. This CDR3 is built from 13 residues. The CDR3 sequence: CASSITGGYGYTF. The CDR3 nucleotides read TGTGCCAGCAGTATAACAGGAGGCTATGGCTACACCTTC.

This rearrangement joins TRBV5-1 to TRBJ2-5; D perhaps matches TRBD1 (5 bases). V was trimmed by 4 bases and J by 5 bases, leaving 18 bases between them. The CDR3 extends over 15 amino acids. CDR1 and CDR2 (germline): SGHRS, YFSETQ. This CDR3 reads CASSPNLGVRETQYF. CDR3 sequence (DNA): TGCGCCAGCAGCCCGAACCTAGGGGTCCGGGAGACCCAGTACTTC. Supplemented by reference TRBV5-1 and TRBJ2-5, the full variable domain reads KAGVTQTPRYLIKTRGQQVTLSCSPISGHRSVSWYQQTPGQGLQFLFEYFSETQRNKGNFPGRFSGRQFSNSRSEMNVSTLELGDSALYLCASSPNLGVRETQYFGPGTRLLVL.

This clonotype was detected only a few times. This chain joins TRBV12-3 or TRBV12-4 and TRBJ2-1; either TRBD1 or TRBD2 may fit D (5 bases each). This CDR3 contains 16 residues. Trimming removed 7 bases at V and 3 bases at J, with 19 bases between. In nucleotides, the CDR3 is TGTGCCAGCACCCCCTACGGGACCCTTTTCTACAATGAGCAGTTCTTC. Protein product: CASTPYGTLFYNEQFF.

This clonotype was picked up many times. The V gene is TRBV6-5, the J gene TRBJ2-1; 7 bases line up with TRBD2. The CDR3 has 15 amino acids. Trimming removed 2 bases from V and 0 bases from J; junction bases left unmatched: 1. Germline-derived CDR1 and CDR2 are MNHEY and SVGAGI. CDR3 residues: CASSYGGSSYNEQFF. CDR3 nucleotides: TGTGCCAGCAGTTACGGCGGGAGCTCCTACAATGAGCAGTTCTTC.

This clonotype was seen more than once but under ten times. The chain couples TRBV20-1 to TRBJ2-7; 10 positions match TRBD2. Germline values: CDR1 DFQATT, CDR2 SNEGSKA (reference sequence). The V gene end was trimmed by 6 bases and the J gene end by 0 bases; junction bases not matched to a gene: 5. The CDR3 is 14 residues long. CDR3 sequence (DNA): TGCAGTGCCCAGAGACTAGCGGGCTCCTACGAGCAGTACTTC. Its translation is CSAQRLAGSYEQYF.

The genes are TRBV5-1 and TRBJ2-2; no definite D call. This CDR3 has 12 residues. V was clipped by 3 bases and J by 3 bases, with 3 bases between them. Looked up from germline, CDR1 is SGHRS and CDR2 is YFSETQ. The CDR3 nucleotides are TGCGCCAGCAGCTACTACACCGGGGAGCTGTTTTTT. It is translated as CASSYYTGELFF.

This clonotype was seen more than once but under ten times. The genes are TRBV14 and TRBJ2-3; 9 bases align to TRBD1. The CDR3 length is 14 residues. J was trimmed by 7 bases and V by 3 bases; bases with no gene match: 5. Per the germline V gene, CDR1 is SGHDN and CDR2 is FVKESK. CDR3 loop: CASSHGTGGNTQYF. The CDR3 region has the DNA TGTGCCAGCAGCCACGGAACAGGGGGCAATACGCAGTATTTT.

Ten or more counts support this clonotype. The V call is TRBV10-3, the J call TRBJ2-5; D may be TRBD1 (6 bases). The CDR3 runs 13 residues. Germline-derived CDR1 and CDR2 are ENHRY and SYGVKD. V gave up 8 bases and J gave up 4 bases, with 14 bases separating them. The CDR3 DNA follows: TGTGCCATCGGGGTACGAGGGGGAGAGACCCAGTACTTC. Its translation: CAIGVRGGETQYF.

The sample holds a few counts of this clonotype. This chain uses TRBV13 with TRBJ2-7; maybe TRBD1 (6 bases). Deletions cut 5 bases from V and 1 base from J, with 12 bases between. The CDR3 extends over 14 amino acids. The germline V gene encodes CDR1 PRHDT and CDR2 FYEKMQ (reference sequence). The CDR3 sequence is CASSQVRGSYEQYF. CDR3 DNA: TGTGCCAGCAGCCAGGTCAGGGGATCCTACGAGCAGTACTTC. Looking up the rest from reference TRBV13 and TRBJ2-7 gives the full variable domain: AAGVIQSPRHLIKEKRETATLKCYPIPRHDTVYWYQQGPGQDPQFLISFYEKMQSDKGSIPDRFSAQQFSDYHSELNMSSLELGDSALYFCASSQVRGSYEQYFGPGTRLTVT.

V gene TRBV12-3 or TRBV12-4 combines with J gene TRBJ2-4, with 7 bases identical to TRBD1. V lost 5 bases, J lost 2 bases, and 9 bases stayed unmatched. The CDR3 is 16 amino acids. Here the CDR3 DNA reads TGTGCCAGCAGTCTCGGGACAGAAAGTCCCAAAAACATTCAGTACTTC. This translates into CASSLGTESPKNIQYF.

V gene TRBV5-1 combines with J gene TRBJ2-1, with D tentatively TRBD1 or TRBD2 (5 bases each). The V end lost 5 bases, the J end lost 14 bases, and 14 bases lay between the germline ends. Germline CDR1 is SGHRS and CDR2 is YFSETQ. This CDR3 spans 11 amino acids. The CDR3 DNA is TGCGCCAGCAGTTCGGGGCGCCTGGAGTTCTTC. Its protein is CASSSGRLEFF.

There are a few counts of this clonotype. The chain carries TRBV4-2 and TRBJ2-2, with D unresolved. The CDR3 loop spans 16 amino acids. V lost 0 bases and J lost 4, with 12 bases in between. The germline gives CDR1 LGHNA, CDR2 YNFKEQ. The CDR3 region has the DNA TGTGCCAGCAGCCAAGAGTGGCTAGGGTCCACCGGGGAGCTGTTTTTT. Amino acid sequence: CASSQEWLGSTGELFF.

J is TRBJ2-5 and V is TRBV12-3 or TRBV12-4; a weak D match, TRBD2 (6 bases). Trimming pared 7 bases from V and 5 bases from J, leaving 11 bases between. There are 12 residues in the CDR3. Here the CDR3 DNA reads TGTGCCAGCACTACGGGAGCTGAGACCCAGTACTTC. It specifies CASTTGAETQYF.

The V gene is TRBV12-3 or TRBV12-4, the J gene TRBJ2-7; D might be TRBD2 (7 bases). Trimming stripped 3 bases from V and 4 bases from J, with 13 bases between. The CDR3 sequence is 14 residues long. CDR3 amino acids: CASSFAGALYEQYV. The CDR3 DNA reads as TGTGCCAGCAGTTTTGCGGGGGCCCTTTACGAGCAGTACGTC.

This clonotype occurred a few times. The chain uses TRBV5-1 and TRBJ1-1; D is uncertain. The CDR3 totals 13 residues. V was clipped by 4 bases and J by 2 bases, with 9 bases between them. The V gene's germline CDR1 is SGHRS and CDR2 YFSETQ. The CDR3 is CASSADLNTEAFF. The CDR3 DNA is TGCGCCAGCAGCGCAGACCTTAACACTGAAGCTTTCTTT.

In regard to this clonotype: A junction boundary mismatches the germline segment, possibly from a read error. The V gene is TRBV4-3, the J gene TRBJ2-2; possible D gene TRBD2, 6 bases. The CDR3 has 16 amino acids. Looked up from germline, CDR1 is LGHNA and CDR2 is YSLEER. The CDR3: CASMVAEGGNTGGLFF. CDR3 in DNA: TGCGCCAGCATGGTAGCGGAGGGAGGCAACACCGGGGGGCTGTTTTTT.

This clonotype has only a few counts. The chain joins TRBV6-5 to TRBJ2-3; D is possibly TRBD1 or TRBD2 (5 bases each). This CDR3 is 14 amino acids long. V lost 0 bases to trimming and J lost 5 bases, with 9 bases between them. Germline V gene lookup returns CDR1 MNHEY and CDR2 SVGAGI. The CDR3 spells CASSYSGERDTQYF. CDR3 DNA: TGTGCCAGCAGTTACTCGGGGGAGCGAGATACGCAGTATTTT.

The V call is TRBV20-1, the J call TRBJ1-2; D perhaps matches TRBD1 (5 bases). Trimming took 6 bases from V and 4 from J, leaving 18 bases between them. CDR1 is DFQATT and CDR2 is SNEGSKA in the germline V gene (reference sequence). The CDR3 is 14 residues long. This CDR3 reads CSAMRAQVSYGYTF. As DNA, the CDR3 is TGCAGTGCCATGAGGGCACAGGTTTCCTATGGCTACACCTTC.

This clonotype was seen many times. The chain combines TRBV27 with TRBJ1-2; no clear D. The CDR3 consists of 12 residues. Trimming removed 2 bases at V and 5 bases at J, with 6 bases between. Germline CDR1 is MNHEY and CDR2 is SMNVEV (reference sequence). CDR3 nucleotide sequence: TGTGCCAGCAGTTTAAAAGGGTATGGCTACACCTTC. Residues: CASSLKGYGYTF.

The table lists this clonotype with many counts. This is likely a read error, given that the CDR3 carries no conserved phenylalanine or tryptophan at its end. The DNA is omitted, as the CDR3 cannot be located on it reliably, and the CDR3 follows TCRdb's listing. The gene calls are TRBV29-1 and TRBJ2-1; the table calls TRBD1, which could not be checked here. With termini counted, the CDR3 has 11 amino acids. Germline V lookup: CDR1 SQVTM, CDR2 ANQGSEA. CDR3 in amino acids: CSVGGQGPPNL.

This clonotype showed up many times. The V gene is TRBV12-3 or TRBV12-4, the J gene TRBJ1-2; 8 nucleotides match TRBD1. Trimming removed 6 bases from V and 0 bases from J; junction bases left unmatched: 3. CDR3 length: 14 amino acids. The CDR3 nucleotides read TGTGCCAGCAGGTTGACAGGGGCTAACTATGGCTACACCTTC. This codes for CASRLTGANYGYTF.